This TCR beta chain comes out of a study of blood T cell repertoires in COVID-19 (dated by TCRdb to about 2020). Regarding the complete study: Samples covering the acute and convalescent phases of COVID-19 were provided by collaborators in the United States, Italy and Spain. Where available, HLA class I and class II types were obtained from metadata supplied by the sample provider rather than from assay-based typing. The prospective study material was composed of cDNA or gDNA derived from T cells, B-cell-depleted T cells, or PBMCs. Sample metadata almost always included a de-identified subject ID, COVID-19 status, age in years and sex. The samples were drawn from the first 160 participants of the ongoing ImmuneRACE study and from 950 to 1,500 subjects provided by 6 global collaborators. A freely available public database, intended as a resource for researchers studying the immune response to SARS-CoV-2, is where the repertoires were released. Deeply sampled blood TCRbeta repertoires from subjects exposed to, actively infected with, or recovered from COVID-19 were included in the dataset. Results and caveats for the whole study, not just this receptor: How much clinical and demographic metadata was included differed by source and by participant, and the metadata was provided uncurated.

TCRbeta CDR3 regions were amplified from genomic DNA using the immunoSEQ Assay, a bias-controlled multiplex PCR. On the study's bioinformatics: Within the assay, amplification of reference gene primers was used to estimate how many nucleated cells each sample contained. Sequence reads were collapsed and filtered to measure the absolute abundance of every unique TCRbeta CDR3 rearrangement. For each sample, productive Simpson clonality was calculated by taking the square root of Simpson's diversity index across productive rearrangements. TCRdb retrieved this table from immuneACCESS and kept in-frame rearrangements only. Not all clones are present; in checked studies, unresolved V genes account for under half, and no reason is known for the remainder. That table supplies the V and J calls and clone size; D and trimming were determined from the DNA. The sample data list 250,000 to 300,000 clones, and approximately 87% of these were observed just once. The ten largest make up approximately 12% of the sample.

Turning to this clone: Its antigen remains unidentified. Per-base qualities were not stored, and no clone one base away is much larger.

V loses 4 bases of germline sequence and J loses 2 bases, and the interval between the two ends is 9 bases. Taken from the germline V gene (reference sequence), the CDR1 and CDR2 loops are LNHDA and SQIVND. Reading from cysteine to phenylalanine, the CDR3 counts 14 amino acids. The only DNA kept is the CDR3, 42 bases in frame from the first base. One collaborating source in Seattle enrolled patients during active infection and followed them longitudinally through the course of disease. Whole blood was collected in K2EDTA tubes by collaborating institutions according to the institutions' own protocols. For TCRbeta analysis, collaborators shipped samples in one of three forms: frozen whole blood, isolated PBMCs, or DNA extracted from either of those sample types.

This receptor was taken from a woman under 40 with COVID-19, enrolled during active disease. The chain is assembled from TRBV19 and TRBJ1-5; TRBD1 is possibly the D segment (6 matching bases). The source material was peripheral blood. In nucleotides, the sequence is TGTGCCAGTAGTAGGGGGCGCGGCAATCAGCCCCAGCATTTT. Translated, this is CASSRGRGNQPQHF.